This is a list of T cell receptor beta chains from one sample in a study of cytomegalovirus exposure and HLA in healthy donors. TCRdb keeps only in-frame clones here, not all; method: immunoSEQ multiplex PCR. This table holds 200,000 to 250,000 clones, 70% to 85% found once. The sample was PBMCs. All receptors come from a woman between 40 and 50 years old in good health and CMV-seronegative. Each CDR3 is given with its conserved first and last residue. The D gene is left open where the match is weak. Rows give clone size only sometimes, using once, few, many, or a class for an expanded clone.

>TRBV5-8|-|-|TRBJ2-7
CASSLGLVGSYEQYF
TGTGCCAGCAGCTTGGGTCTCGTCGGCTCCTACGAGCAGTACTTC
>TRBV5-6|-|-|TRBJ2-3
CASSPLGTDTQYF
TGTGCCAGCAGCCCACTAGGCACAGATACGCAGTATTTT
>TRBV29-1|TRBD2|-|TRBJ2-3
CSAEGGGGYTDTQYF
TGCAGCGCCGAGGGCGGGGGTGGATACACAGATACGCAGTATTTT
>TRBV29-1|TRBD1|-|TRBJ2-2
CSATGANTGELFF
TGCAGCGCAACAGGGGCGAACACCGGGGAGCTGTTTTTT
>TRBV5-1|TRBD1|-|TRBJ1-1
CASSFGQENTEAFF
TGCGCCAGCAGCTTCGGACAGGAGAACACTGAAGCTTTCTTT
>TRBV7-9|-|-|TRBJ1-6
CASSSLLGANINSPLHF
TGTGCCAGCAGCTCGCTATTGGGGGCCAATATAAATTCACCCCTCCACTTT
>TRBV11-2|TRBD2|once|TRBJ2-5
CASSLRVQRGGETQYF
TGTGCCAGCAGCTTAAGAGTCCAGCGGGGAGGAGAGACCCAGTACTTC
>TRBV9|TRBD1|-|TRBJ1-5
CASSAAGDRGQPQHF
TGTGCCAGCAGCGCCGCGGGCGACAGGGGTCAGCCCCAGCATTTT
>TRBV9|-|-|TRBJ2-3
CASSVGNGGADTQYF
TGTGCCAGCAGCGTAGGGAACGGGGGTGCAGATACGCAGTATTTT
>TRBV19|TRBD2|few|TRBJ2-1
CASSMGGPNEQFF
TGTGCCAGTAGTATGGGAGGGCCCAATGAGCAGTTCTTC
>TRBV6-5|-|few|TRBJ1-1
CASSYSTEERTQAFF
TGTGCCAGCAGTTACTCAACCGAGGAAAGGACTCAAGCTTTCTTT
>TRBV29-1|TRBD1|-|TRBJ1-2
CSVRGTGSLVSNYGYTF
TGCAGCGTTAGAGGGACAGGTTCTCTAGTGTCTAACTATGGCTACACCTTC
>TRBV10-3|TRBD1|few|TRBJ2-5
CAISWDSQETQYF
TGTGCCATCAGTTGGGACAGCCAAGAGACCCAGTACTTC
>TRBV7-9|-|-|TRBJ1-1
CSSSLRGTEAFF
TGTTCCAGCAGCTTGAGGGGGACTGAAGCTTTCTTT
>TRBV9|TRBD2|-|TRBJ2-1
CASSALPGLVNNEQFF
TGTGCCAGCAGCGCTCTTCCGGGACTAGTGAACAATGAGCAGTTCTTC
>TRBV19|-|-|TRBJ2-3
CASSPRTARTDTQYF
TGTGCCAGTAGTCCCAGGACAGCACGCACAGATACGCAGTATTTT
>TRBV19|TRBD1|-|TRBJ2-1
CASSPPRQGVKEQFF
TGTGCCAGTAGTCCACCCCGACAGGGGGTGAAAGAGCAGTTCTTC
>TRBV28|-|-|TRBJ2-7
CASTRGSYEQYF
TGTGCCAGCACCCGAGGCTCCTACGAGCAGTACTTC
>TRBV5-1|TRBD2|-|TRBJ2-5
CASSRGRGHRGEETQYF
TGCGCCAGCAGCCGTGGCCGGGGCCATCGGGGGGAAGAGACCCAGTACTTC
>TRBV6-1|TRBD1|-|TRBJ1-1
CASSGTGTGRTEAFF
TGTGCCAGCAGTGGGACGGGGACAGGGCGCACTGAAGCTTTCTTT
>TRBV10-3|-|-|TRBJ2-1
CAISDGVGSEQFF
TGTGCCATCAGTGATGGGGTAGGGAGTGAGCAGTTCTTC
>TRBV7-9|-|-|TRBJ1-5
CASSSTFSGEHQPQHF
TGTGCCAGCAGCTCCACATTTTCAGGGGAGCATCAGCCCCAGCATTTT
>TRBV19|TRBD2|-|TRBJ2-7
CASSTSGGTYEQYF
TGTGCCAGTAGCACTAGCGGGGGAACTTACGAGCAGTACTTC
>TRBV5-1|-|few|TRBJ2-5
CASSLGVQETQYF
TGCGCCAGCAGCTTAGGGGTCCAAGAGACCCAGTACTTC
>TRBV29-1|TRBD2|-|TRBJ2-5
CSVTKRGLAEETQYF
TGCAGCGTAACAAAGCGGGGCCTAGCCGAAGAGACCCAGTACTTC
>TRBV5-1|TRBD1|-|TRBJ2-5
CASSLFGQGQETQYF
TGCGCCAGCAGCTTGTTCGGACAGGGGCAAGAGACCCAGTACTTC
>TRBV5-1|-|-|TRBJ2-5
CASSFLGHSQETQYF
TGCGCCAGCAGCTTTCTAGGACATAGCCAAGAGACCCAGTACTTC
>TRBV10-3|-|-|TRBJ2-7
CAISREGYEQYF
TGTGCCATCAGCCGGGAAGGCTACGAGCAGTACTTC
>TRBV4-2|-|-|TRBJ1-3
CASSQVGRTLVGNTIYF
TGTGCCAGCAGCCAAGTCGGGCGGACTTTGGTAGGAAACACCATATATTTT
>TRBV5-1|TRBD1|-|TRBJ1-1
CASSSSGTGNTEAFF
TGCGCCAGCAGCTCATCCGGGACAGGGAACACTGAAGCTTTCTTT
>TRBV11-2|TRBD1|-|TRBJ2-1
CASRHYAQGVNEQFF
TGTGCCAGCAGACATTACGCGCAGGGGGTCAATGAGCAGTTCTTC
>TRBV7-9|-|-|TRBJ2-1
CASSSLTTQVLSSYNEQFF
TGTGCCAGCAGCTCATTAACTACACAGGTTCTTAGCTCCTACAATGAGCAGTTCTTC
>TRBV15|-|-|TRBJ1-2
CATSRKEDPGTPSFYGYTF
TGTGCCACCAGCAGAAAAGAGGATCCGGGGACTCCAAGCTTCTATGGCTACACCTTC
>TRBV11-3|TRBD2|few|TRBJ2-2
CASSLESSGGVAGELFF
TGTGCCAGCAGCTTAGAGTCTAGCGGGGGCGTCGCCGGGGAGCTGTTTTTT
>TRBV2|TRBD1|-|TRBJ2-7
CASRRGRSSYEQYF
TGTGCCAGCAGGAGGGGGCGGAGCTCCTACGAGCAGTACTTC